This T cell receptor beta chain came from a study of identical twins. Study-level results: Monozygotic twins shared more out-of-frame TCR alpha than recombination models predicted. Fewer insertions marked abundant cord blood beta clonotypes; young adult naive trended weakly, memory not at all.

About this clonotype itself: The target antigen is unknown.

Germline-derived CDR1 and CDR2 are SGHRS and YFSETQ. The CDR3 loop spans 13 amino acids. V was trimmed by 4 bases and J by 6 bases, leaving 13 bases between them. TCRdb recomputed calls from the 5' RACE reads with MiXCR, one row per CDR3 protein. The repertoire holds around 480,000 distinct CDR3 sequences, with about 13% as singletons. These sequences were also reported in another study, on yellow fever vaccine responses in identical twins.

This clonotype was obtained from a woman between 18 and 30 years old in good health. The gene calls are TRBV5-1 and TRBJ1-1, with D perhaps TRBD1 (5 bases). The specimen was CD4+ T cells sorted from blood. The chain's CDR3 is CASSTGGGSEAFF. CDR3 sequence (DNA): TGCGCCAGCAGCACGGGTGGGGGGTCTGAAGCTTTCTTT. Based on the CDR3 plus reference TRBV5-1 and TRBJ1-1, the full variable domain is KAGVTQTPRYLIKTRGQQVTLSCSPISGHRSVSWYQQTPGQGLQFLFEYFSETQRNKGNFPGRFSGRQFSNSRSEMNVSTLELGDSALYLCASSTGGGSEAFFGQGTRLTVV.